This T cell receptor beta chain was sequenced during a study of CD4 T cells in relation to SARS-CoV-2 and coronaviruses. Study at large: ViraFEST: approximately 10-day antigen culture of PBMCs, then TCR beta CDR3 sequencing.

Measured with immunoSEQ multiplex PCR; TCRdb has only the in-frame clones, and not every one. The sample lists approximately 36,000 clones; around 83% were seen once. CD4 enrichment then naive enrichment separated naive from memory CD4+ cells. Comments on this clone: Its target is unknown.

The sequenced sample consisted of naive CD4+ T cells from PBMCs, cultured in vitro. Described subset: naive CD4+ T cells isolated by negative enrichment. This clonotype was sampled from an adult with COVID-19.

CDR3 sequence (DNA): TGCGCCAGCAGCTACGACCAAGAGACCCAGTACTTC. This gives the protein CASSYDQETQYF. The rearrangement links TRBV5-1 to TRBJ2-5; D is undetermined. Germline CDR1 SGHRS, CDR2 YFSETQ. The V gene lost 3 bases and the J gene lost 0 bases, with 3 bases spanning the gap. There are 12 residues in the CDR3.